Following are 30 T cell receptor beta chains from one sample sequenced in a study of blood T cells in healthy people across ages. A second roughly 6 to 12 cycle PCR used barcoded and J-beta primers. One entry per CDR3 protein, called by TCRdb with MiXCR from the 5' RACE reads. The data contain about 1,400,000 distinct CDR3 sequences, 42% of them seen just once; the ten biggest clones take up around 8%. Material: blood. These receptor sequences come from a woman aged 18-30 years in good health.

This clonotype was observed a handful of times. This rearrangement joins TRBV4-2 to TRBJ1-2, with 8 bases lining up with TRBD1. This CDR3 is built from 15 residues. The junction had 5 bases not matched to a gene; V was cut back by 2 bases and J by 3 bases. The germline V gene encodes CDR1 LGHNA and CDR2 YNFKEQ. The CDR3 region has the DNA TGTGCCAGCAGCCAAACTCCGGGACAGGACTATGGCTACACCTTC. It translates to CASSQTPGQDYGYTF.

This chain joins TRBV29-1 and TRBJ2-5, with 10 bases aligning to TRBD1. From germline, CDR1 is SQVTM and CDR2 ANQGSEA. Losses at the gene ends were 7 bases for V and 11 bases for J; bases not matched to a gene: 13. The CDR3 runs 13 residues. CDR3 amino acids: CSGRQGAFGEQYF. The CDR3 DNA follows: TGCAGCGGAAGACAGGGGGCTTTTGGTGAGCAGTACTTC. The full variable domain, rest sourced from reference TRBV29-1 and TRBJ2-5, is SAVISQKPSRDICQRGTSLTIQCQVDSQVTMMFWYRQQPGQSLTLIATANQGSEATYESGFVIDKFPISRPNLTFSTLTVSNMSPEDSSIYLCSGRQGAFGEQYFGPGTRLLVL.

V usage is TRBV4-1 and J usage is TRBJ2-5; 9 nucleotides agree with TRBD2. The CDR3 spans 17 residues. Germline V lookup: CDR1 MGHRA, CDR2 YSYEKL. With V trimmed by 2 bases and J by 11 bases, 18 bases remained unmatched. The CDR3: CASSQLASGTSYNEQYF. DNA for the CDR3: TGCGCCAGCAGCCAATTGGCTAGCGGGACCTCCTACAATGAGCAGTACTTC.

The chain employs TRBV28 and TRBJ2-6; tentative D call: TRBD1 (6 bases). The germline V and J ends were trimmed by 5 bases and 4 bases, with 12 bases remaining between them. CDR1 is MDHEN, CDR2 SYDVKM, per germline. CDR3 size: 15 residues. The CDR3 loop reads CASSTQGKGANVLTF. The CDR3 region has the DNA TGTGCCAGCAGTACCCAGGGGAAAGGGGCCAACGTCCTGACTTTC.

The CDR3 DNA follows: TGTGCCAGCAGGCCAAATAGACAGGGGCCGAACACTGAAGCTTTCTTT. Its translation: CASRPNRQGPNTEAFF. V and J are TRBV12-3 or TRBV12-4 and TRBJ1-1; TRBD1 matches at 8 bases. V trimming: 6 bases; J trimming: 1 base; junction bases outside the gene matches: 10. CDR3 length: 16 amino acids.

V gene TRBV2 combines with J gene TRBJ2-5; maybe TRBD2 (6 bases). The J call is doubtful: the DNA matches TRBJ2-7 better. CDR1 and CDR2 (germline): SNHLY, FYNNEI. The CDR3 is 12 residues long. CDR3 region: CAGGVGGYEQYF. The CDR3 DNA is TGTGCCGGCGGGGTGGGCGGCTACGAGCAGTACTTC.

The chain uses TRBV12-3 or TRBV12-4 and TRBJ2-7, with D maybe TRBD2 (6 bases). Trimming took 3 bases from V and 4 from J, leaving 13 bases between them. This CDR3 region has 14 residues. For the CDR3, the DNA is TGTGCCAGCAGTTTCGGGGGTGGAGAGTACGAGCAGTACTTC. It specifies CASSFGGGEYEQYF.

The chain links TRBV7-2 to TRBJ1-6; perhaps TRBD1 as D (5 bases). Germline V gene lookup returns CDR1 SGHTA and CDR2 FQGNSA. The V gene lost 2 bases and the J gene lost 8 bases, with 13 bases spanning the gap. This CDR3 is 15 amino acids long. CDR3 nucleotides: TGTGCCAGCAGCTTACAGGGAGAGGGTTATTCACCCCTCCACTTT. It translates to CASSLQGEGYSPLHF. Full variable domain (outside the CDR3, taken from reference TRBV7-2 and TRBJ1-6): GAGVSQSPSNKVTEKGKDVELRCDPISGHTALYWYRQSLGQGLEFLIYFQGNSAPDKSGLPSDRFSAERTGGSVSTLTIQRTQQEDSAVYLCASSLQGEGYSPLHFGNGTRLTVT.

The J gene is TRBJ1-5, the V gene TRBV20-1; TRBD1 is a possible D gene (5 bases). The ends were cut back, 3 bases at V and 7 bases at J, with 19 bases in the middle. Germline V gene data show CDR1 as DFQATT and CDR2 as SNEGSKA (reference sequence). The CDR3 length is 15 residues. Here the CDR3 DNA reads TGCAGTGCTAGGTTGGGACCCTCAAAAGGGCAGCCCCAGCATTTT. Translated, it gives CSARLGPSKGQPQHF.

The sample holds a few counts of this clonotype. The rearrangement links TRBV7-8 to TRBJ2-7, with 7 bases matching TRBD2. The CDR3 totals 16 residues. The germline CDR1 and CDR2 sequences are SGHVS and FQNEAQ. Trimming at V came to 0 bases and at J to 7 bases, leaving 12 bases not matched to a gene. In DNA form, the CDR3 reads TGTGCCAGCAGCTTAGCGAAAAGGACTAGTCGGAATGAGCAGTACTTC. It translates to CASSLAKRTSRNEQYF.

CDR3 coding DNA: TGTGCCAGCAGCTCGCAGCGGGGGGGCCGCGCAGATACGCAGTATTTT. It encodes CASSSQRGGRADTQYF. V is TRBV7-2 and J is TRBJ2-3, with 10 nucleotides matching TRBD2. The CDR3 length is 16 residues. V shed 4 bases, J shed 4 bases, and the junction held 8 bases outside the gene matches. Germline values: CDR1 SGHTA, CDR2 FQGNSA.

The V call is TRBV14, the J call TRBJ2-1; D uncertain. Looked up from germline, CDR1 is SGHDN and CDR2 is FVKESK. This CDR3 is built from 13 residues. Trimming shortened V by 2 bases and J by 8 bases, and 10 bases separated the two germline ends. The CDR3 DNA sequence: TGTGCCAGCAGCCAACCAGCCGCCTATGAGCAGTTCTTC. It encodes CASSQPAAYEQFF.

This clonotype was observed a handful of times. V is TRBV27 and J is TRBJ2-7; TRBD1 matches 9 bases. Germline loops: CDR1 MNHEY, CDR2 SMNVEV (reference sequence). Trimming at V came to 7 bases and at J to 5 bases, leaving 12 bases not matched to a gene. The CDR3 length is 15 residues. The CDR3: CASTPTGQGTHEQYF. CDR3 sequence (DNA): TGTGCCAGCACCCCCACCGGACAGGGGACTCACGAGCAGTACTTC.

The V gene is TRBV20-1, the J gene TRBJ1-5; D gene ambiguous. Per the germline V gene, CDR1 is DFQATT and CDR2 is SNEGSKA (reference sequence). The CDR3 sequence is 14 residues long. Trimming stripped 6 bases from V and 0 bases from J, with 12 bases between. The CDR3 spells CSAGAGNSNQPQHF. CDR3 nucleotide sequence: TGCAGTGCCGGCGCGGGAAATAGCAATCAGCCCCAGCATTTT.

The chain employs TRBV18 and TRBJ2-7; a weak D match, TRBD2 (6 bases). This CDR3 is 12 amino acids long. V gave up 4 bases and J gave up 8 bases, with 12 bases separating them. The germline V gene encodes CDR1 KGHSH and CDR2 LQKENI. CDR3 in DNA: TGTGCCAGCTCACTGTCTAGCGCTCAGCAGTACTTC. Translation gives CASSLSSAQQYF.

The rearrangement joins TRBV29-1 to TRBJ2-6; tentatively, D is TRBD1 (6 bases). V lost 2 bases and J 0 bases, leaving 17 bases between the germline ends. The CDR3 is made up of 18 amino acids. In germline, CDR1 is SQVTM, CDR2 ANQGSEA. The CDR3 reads CSVELPGTPNSGANVLTF. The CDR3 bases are TGCAGCGTTGAACTCCCCGGGACACCGAACTCTGGGGCCAACGTCCTGACTTTC.

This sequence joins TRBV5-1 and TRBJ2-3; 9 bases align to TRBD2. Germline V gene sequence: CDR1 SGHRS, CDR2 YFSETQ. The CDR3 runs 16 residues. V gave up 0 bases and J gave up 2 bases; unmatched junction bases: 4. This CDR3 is CASSLEGLATTDTQYF. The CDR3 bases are TGCGCCAGCAGCTTGGAGGGACTAGCCACCACAGATACGCAGTATTTT.

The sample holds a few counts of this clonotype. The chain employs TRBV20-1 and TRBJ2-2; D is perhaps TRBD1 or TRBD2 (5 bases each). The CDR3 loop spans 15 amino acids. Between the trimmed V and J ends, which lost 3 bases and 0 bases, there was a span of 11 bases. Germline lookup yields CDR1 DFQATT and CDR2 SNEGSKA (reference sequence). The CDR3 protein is CSASYGTPNTGELFF. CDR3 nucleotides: TGCAGTGCTAGCTACGGGACCCCGAACACCGGGGAGCTGTTTTTT.

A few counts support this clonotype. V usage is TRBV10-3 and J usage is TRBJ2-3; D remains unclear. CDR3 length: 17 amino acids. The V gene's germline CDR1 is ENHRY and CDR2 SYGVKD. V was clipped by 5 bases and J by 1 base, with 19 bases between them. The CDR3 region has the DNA TGTGCCATCAGTCCACCCAGTGGCTCAGAACGCACAGATACGCAGTATTTT. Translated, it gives CAISPPSGSERTDTQYF.

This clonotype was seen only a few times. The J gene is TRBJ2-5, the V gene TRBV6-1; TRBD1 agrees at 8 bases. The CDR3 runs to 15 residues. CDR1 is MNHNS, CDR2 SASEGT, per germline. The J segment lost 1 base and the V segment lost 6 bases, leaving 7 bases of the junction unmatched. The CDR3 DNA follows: TGTGCCAGCAGGCGGGGACAGGCAATCCAAGAGACCCAGTACTTC. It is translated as CASRRGQAIQETQYF.

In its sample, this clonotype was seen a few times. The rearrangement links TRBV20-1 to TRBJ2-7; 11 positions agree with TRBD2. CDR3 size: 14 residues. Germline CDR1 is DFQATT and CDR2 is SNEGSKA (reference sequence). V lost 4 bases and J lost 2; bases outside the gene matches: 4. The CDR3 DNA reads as TGCAGTGCTAAGACTAGCGGGGAGCCCTACGAGCAGTACTTC. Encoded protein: CSAKTSGEPYEQYF.

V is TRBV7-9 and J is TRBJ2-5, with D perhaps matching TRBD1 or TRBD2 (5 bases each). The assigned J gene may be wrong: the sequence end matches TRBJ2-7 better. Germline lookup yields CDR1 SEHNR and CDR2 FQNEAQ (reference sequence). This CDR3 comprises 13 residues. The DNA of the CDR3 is TGTGCCAGCAGCCGATACCTGGGGGACGAGCAGTACTTC. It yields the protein CASSRYLGDEQYF.

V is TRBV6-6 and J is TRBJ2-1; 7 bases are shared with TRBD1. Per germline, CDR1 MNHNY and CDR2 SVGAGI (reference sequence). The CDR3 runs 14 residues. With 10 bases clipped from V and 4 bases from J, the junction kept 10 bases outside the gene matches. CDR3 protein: CATLGSDRYNEQFF. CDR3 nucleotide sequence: TGTGCCACCCTGGGTTCGGACAGGTACAATGAGCAGTTCTTC.

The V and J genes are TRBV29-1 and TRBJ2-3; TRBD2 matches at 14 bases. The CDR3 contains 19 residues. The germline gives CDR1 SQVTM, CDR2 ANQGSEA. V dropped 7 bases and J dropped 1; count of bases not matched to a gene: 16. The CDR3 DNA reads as TGCAGCGCTGACCTCGGGACTAGCGGGAGCGGTGGTGGCACAGATACGCAGTATTTT. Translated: CSADLGTSGSGGGTDTQYF.

The CDR3 DNA follows: TGTGCCAGCAGTTTCCGCAGGGGCTTGACAGATACGCAGTATTTT. It yields the protein CASSFRRGLTDTQYF. The gene calls are TRBV28 and TRBJ2-3, with D tentatively TRBD1 (6 bases). Germline lookup yields CDR1 MDHEN and CDR2 SYDVKM. The CDR3 loop spans 15 amino acids. V was trimmed by 3 bases and J by 3 bases, leaving 13 bases between them.

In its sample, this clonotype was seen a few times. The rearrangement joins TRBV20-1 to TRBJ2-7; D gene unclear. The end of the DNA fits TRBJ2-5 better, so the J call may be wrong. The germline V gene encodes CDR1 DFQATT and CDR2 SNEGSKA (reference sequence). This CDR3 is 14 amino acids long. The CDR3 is CSATAPIQAETQYF. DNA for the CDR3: TGCAGTGCTACAGCGCCGATCCAGGCGGAGACCCAGTACTTC.

The CDR3, as DNA: TGTGCCAGCATCGGAGGGGCAGGGATGAACACTGAAGCTTTCTTT. The encoded protein is CASIGGAGMNTEAFF. This chain links TRBV7-2 with TRBJ1-1, with TRBD1 as a possible D gene (5 bases). The CDR3 sequence is 15 residues long. CDR1 is SGHTA, CDR2 FQGNSA, per germline. Trimming stripped 7 bases from V and 0 bases from J, with 15 bases between.

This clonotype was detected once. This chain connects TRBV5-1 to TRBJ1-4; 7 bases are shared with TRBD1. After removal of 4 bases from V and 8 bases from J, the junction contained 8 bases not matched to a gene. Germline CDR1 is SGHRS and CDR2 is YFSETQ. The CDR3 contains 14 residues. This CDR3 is CASSRDREEEKLFF. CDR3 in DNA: TGCGCCAGCAGCCGAGACAGGGAGGAAGAAAAACTGTTTTTT.

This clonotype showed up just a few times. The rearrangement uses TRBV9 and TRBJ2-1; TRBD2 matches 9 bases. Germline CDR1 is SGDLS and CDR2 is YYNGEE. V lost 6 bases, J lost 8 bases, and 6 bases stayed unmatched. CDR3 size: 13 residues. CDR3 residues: CASTGTSRHEQFF. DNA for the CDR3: TGTGCCAGCACGGGGACTAGCAGGCATGAGCAGTTCTTC.

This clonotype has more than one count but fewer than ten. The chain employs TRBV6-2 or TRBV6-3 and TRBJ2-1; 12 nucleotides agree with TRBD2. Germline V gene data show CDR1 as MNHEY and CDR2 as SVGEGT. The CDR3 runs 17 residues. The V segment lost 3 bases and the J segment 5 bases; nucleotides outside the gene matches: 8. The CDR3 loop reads CASSYDRGLAGNNEQFF. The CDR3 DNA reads TGTGCCAGCAGTTATGACCGCGGACTAGCGGGAAACAATGAGCAGTTCTTC.